The next 20 T cell receptor beta chains were all read from a single sample in a study of T cell responses to AZD1222 COVID-19 vaccine. This table comes from immunoSEQ multiplex PCR, and its TCRdb copy is limited to in-frame clones, with some not included. The sample lists 150,000 or so clones, 90% to 95% occurring once. Material: peripheral blood, obtained 28 days after the second AZD1222 dose. These receptors were taken from an adult who received the AZD1222 COVID-19 vaccine.

The chain has TRBV4-3 and TRBJ1-6; D is uncertain. V shed 0 bases and J shed 0 bases, with 6 bases lying between them. The CDR3 totals 16 residues. Germline V gives CDR1 LGHNA, CDR2 YSLEER. The CDR3: CASSQDSSSYNSPLHF. The CDR3 DNA reads as TGCGCCAGCAGCCAAGACAGCAGCTCCTATAATTCACCCCTCCACTTT.

The genes are TRBV11-2 and TRBJ2-3, with D possibly called TRBD1 or TRBD2 (5 bases each). Germline assignment: CDR1 SGHAT and CDR2 FQNNGV. Trimming stripped 4 bases from V and 0 bases from J, with 11 bases between. CDR3 length: 15 amino acids. The CDR3 spells CASSSEWGSTDTQYF. As DNA, the CDR3 is TGTGCCAGCAGCTCAGAGTGGGGGAGCACAGATACGCAGTATTTT.

The V gene is TRBV4-2, the J gene TRBJ2-7; D is undetermined. Germline V gives CDR1 LGHNA, CDR2 YNFKEQ. The length of the CDR3 is 14 residues. Trimming took 1 base from V and 1 from J, leaving 8 bases between them. CDR3 sequence reads: CASSQGVLSYEQYF. CDR3 nucleotides: TGTGCCAGCAGCCAAGGAGTCCTATCCTACGAGCAGTACTTC.

The chain joins TRBV12-3 or TRBV12-4 to TRBJ1-1; 8 nucleotides line up with TRBD1. J gave up 3 bases and V 6 bases, and 3 bases lay outside the gene matches. The CDR3 totals 13 residues. The DNA of the CDR3 is TGTGCCAGCAGGGGACAGGCGTACACTGAAGCTTTCTTT. Amino acid sequence: CASRGQAYTEAFF.

The chain combines TRBV7-2 with TRBJ2-1; TRBD1 matches at 8 bases. CDR1 and CDR2 from the germline V gene are SGHTA and FQGNSA. The CDR3 length is 15 residues. J lost 5 bases, V lost 5 bases, and 8 bases had no gene match. This chain's CDR3 is CASSLRDRLNNEQFF. CDR3 coding DNA: TGTGCCAGCAGCCTCCGGGACAGGCTTAACAATGAGCAGTTCTTC.

Note on this clone: At one of its ends the junction is not consistent with the germline gene, which may arise from a read error. The J gene is TRBJ2-1, the V gene TRBV19; tentatively, D is TRBD2 (5 bases). CDR3 length equals 14 residues. The germline V gene encodes CDR1 LNHDA and CDR2 SQIVND (reference sequence). DNA of the CDR3: TGTGCCAGTAGGATAGGACTTGATCGAGTCGAGCAGTTCTTC. It translates to CASRIGLDRVEQFF.

The rearrangement uses TRBV5-5 and TRBJ2-1; TRBD1 aligns across 9 bases. Germline V CDR1 and CDR2: SGHKS, YYEKEE (reference sequence). This CDR3 is 15 amino acids long. V shed 0 bases, J shed 4 bases, and the junction held 2 bases outside the gene matches. The CDR3 DNA follows: TGTGCCAGCAGCTTGGGGGACAGGGTATACAATGAGCAGTTCTTC. This codes for CASSLGDRVYNEQFF. The whole variable domain, remainder taken from reference TRBV5-5 and TRBJ2-1, is DAGVTQSPTHLIKTRGQQVTLRCSPISGHKSVSWYQQVLGQGPQFIFQYYEKEERGRGNFPDRFSARQFPNYSSELNVNALLLGDSALYLCASSLGDRVYNEQFFGPGTRLTVL.

This chain's CDR3 is CASSLELVLDEQYF. The CDR3 region has the DNA TGTGCCAGCAGCTTGGAACTAGTCCTCGACGAGCAGTACTTC. The rearrangement uses TRBV5-5 and TRBJ2-7, with a tentative D call TRBD2 (5 bases). This CDR3 region has 14 residues. Germline CDR1 SGHKS, CDR2 YYEKEE (reference sequence). Between the trimmed V and J ends, which lost 0 bases and 5 bases, there was a span of 12 bases.

This chain joins TRBV19 and TRBJ1-2; no definite D call. From germline, CDR1 is LNHDA and CDR2 SQIVND (reference sequence). The CDR3 runs to 14 residues. Trimming left V 6 bases short and J 4 bases short, with 15 bases between. CDR3: CASRERGNGYGYTF. The CDR3 DNA sequence: TGTGCCAGTAGGGAGAGAGGGAATGGCTATGGCTACACCTTC. Full variable domain (rest looked up from reference TRBV19 and TRBJ1-2): DGGITQSPKYLFRKEGQNVTLSCEQNLNHDAMYWYRQDPGQGLRLIYYSQIVNDFQKGDIAEGYSVSREKKESFPLTVTSAQKNPTAFYLCASRERGNGYGYTFGSGTRLTVV.

The chain recombines TRBV19 with TRBJ1-1; D is possibly TRBD1 (5 bases). The CDR3 is 11 residues long. V was shortened by 4 bases and J by 5 bases, with 5 bases between the two germline ends. Germline CDR1 and CDR2: LNHDA and SQIVND (reference sequence). CDR3 sequence: CASSRGTEAFF. The CDR3 nucleotides read TGTGCCAGTAGTAGGGGGACTGAAGCTTTCTTT. The whole variable domain, filled in from reference TRBV19 and TRBJ1-1, reads DGGITQSPKYLFRKEGQNVTLSCEQNLNHDAMYWYRQDPGQGLRLIYYSQIVNDFQKGDIAEGYSVSREKKESFPLTVTSAQKNPTAFYLCASSRGTEAFFGQGTRLTVV.

DNA for the CDR3: TGTGCCAGCAGCCAAGTGGGACAGGTGGATGAAGCTTTCTTT. Residues: CASSQVGQVDEAFF. The chain carries TRBV3-1 (or the pseudogene TRBV3-2) and TRBJ1-1; 8 bases map to TRBD1. Germline CDR1 reads LGHDT; CDR2 reads YNNKEL (reference sequence). Trimming removed 1 base from V and 7 bases from J; junction bases left unmatched: 5. The CDR3 contains 14 residues.

The V call is TRBV4-1, the J call TRBJ2-3; the D gene is possibly TRBD1 (5 bases). The length of the CDR3 is 17 residues. Per germline, CDR1 MGHRA and CDR2 YSYEKL. With 0 bases removed from V and 0 bases from J, the gap between germline ends came to 13 bases. The CDR3 DNA is TGCGCCAGCAGCCAAGAGTTAGACAGTTCTAGCACAGATACGCAGTATTTT. Protein product: CASSQELDSSSTDTQYF.

The chain couples TRBV19 to TRBJ2-1, with D maybe TRBD1 (6 bases). The CDR3 covers 11 residues. Trimming shortened V by 8 bases and J by 7 bases, and 9 bases separated the two germline ends. Per germline, CDR1 LNHDA and CDR2 SQIVND (reference sequence). Written as DNA, the CDR3 is TGTGCCAGTTCCCAGGGGAATGAGCAGTTCTTC. It codes for CASSQGNEQFF.

The chain uses TRBV19 and TRBJ1-1, with D uncertain. The CDR3 consists of 14 residues. From germline, CDR1 is LNHDA and CDR2 SQIVND (reference sequence). V was pared by 2 bases and J by 1 base, with 8 bases between. CDR3 bases: TGTGCCAGTAGTATACAGCCCCCGAACACTGAAGCTTTCTTT. It codes for CASSIQPPNTEAFF. Filled out from reference TRBV19 and TRBJ1-1, the complete variable domain reads DGGITQSPKYLFRKEGQNVTLSCEQNLNHDAMYWYRQDPGQGLRLIYYSQIVNDFQKGDIAEGYSVSREKKESFPLTVTSAQKNPTAFYLCASSIQPPNTEAFFGQGTRLTVV.

V gene TRBV10-2 combines with J gene TRBJ2-7; unclear D gene. The CDR3 spans 12 residues. Germline V gene sequence: CDR1 WSHSY, CDR2 SAAADI. V lost 9 bases, J lost 3 bases, and 12 bases lay in between. The CDR3 loop reads CARRVSLYEQYF. CDR3 DNA: TGCGCCAGACGGGTTTCACTCTACGAGCAGTACTTC.

CDR3 bases: TGTGCCAGCAGCCCCCACAGGGGAGACATGGCAGAGAGCAATCAGCCCCAGCATTTT. Translation: CASSPHRGDMAESNQPQHF. The chain uses TRBV7-9 and TRBJ1-5; 7 positions match TRBD1. Per germline, CDR1 SEHNR and CDR2 FQNEAQ (reference sequence). The length of the CDR3 is 19 residues. The V and J ends lost 5 bases and 1 base, in that order; junction bases with no gene match: 17.

As DNA, the CDR3 is TGTGCCAGCAGGGGGACCACTAACTATGGCTACACCTTC. This translates into CASRGTTNYGYTF. J is TRBJ1-2 and V is TRBV7-2; D may be TRBD1 (5 bases). The CDR3 covers 13 residues. Germline values: CDR1 SGHTA, CDR2 FQGNSA. Trimming took off 6 bases at V and 0 bases at J, with 8 bases between the two ends.

The gene calls are TRBV5-5 and TRBJ1-5; no clear D gene. Per germline, CDR1 SGHKS and CDR2 YYEKEE (reference sequence). The CDR3 is 14 residues long. Trimming took 4 bases from V and 3 from J, leaving 11 bases between them. The CDR3 DNA follows: TGTGCCAGCAGCGCGGACGGGTTCAATCAGCCCCAGCATTTT. This sequence encodes CASSADGFNQPQHF.

This sequence joins TRBV28 and TRBJ1-3, with TRBD1 as a possible D gene (6 bases). In germline, CDR1 is MDHEN, CDR2 SYDVKM. V was cut by 5 bases and J by 0 bases, with 11 bases left in between. The CDR3 extends over 15 amino acids. The CDR3 region has the DNA TGTGCCAGCAGTCCCCGGGGGGCCTCTGGAAACACCATATATTTT. This codes for CASSPRGASGNTIYF.

The DNA of the CDR3 is TGTGCCAGCAACCGGGGACAGGGCAGCCACGAGCAGTACTTC. This sequence encodes CASNRGQGSHEQYF. The chain is built from TRBV27 and TRBJ2-7; 9 bases are a match to TRBD1. V was clipped by 7 bases and J by 5 bases; unmatched bases: 9. Germline V gene sequence: CDR1 MNHEY, CDR2 SMNVEV (reference sequence). The CDR3 is 14 residues long.